These 21 T cell receptor beta chains originate from one sample sequenced in a study of blood T cell repertoires in COVID-19. TCRdb's table, derived via immunoSEQ multiplex PCR, lists solely in-frame clones and lacks some. The data contain fewer than 120,000 clones, approximately 90% of them seen just once; the ten biggest clones take up around 3%. Sequencing input: peripheral blood. These receptors all stem from a woman in her forties or fifties with acute or convalescent COVID-19.

The rearrangement uses TRBV5-8 and TRBJ2-5; maybe TRBD1 (5 bases). The CDR3 extends over 14 amino acids. Germline V gene lookup returns CDR1 SGHTS and CDR2 YDEGEE. V was clipped by 0 bases and J by 5 bases, with 11 bases between them. CDR3: CASSLGQLPETQYF. CDR3 bases: TGTGCCAGCAGCTTGGGACAGCTGCCGGAGACCCAGTACTTC. Full variable domain (outside the CDR3, taken from reference TRBV5-8 and TRBJ2-5): EAGVTQSPTHLIKTRGQQATLRCSPISGHTSVYWYQQALGLGLQFLLWYDEGEERNRGNFPPRFSGRQFPNYSSELNVNALELEDSALYLCASSLGQLPETQYFGPGTRLLVL.

This sequence joins TRBV2 and TRBJ1-3; no clear D. Germline values: CDR1 SNHLY, CDR2 FYNNEI. There are 16 residues in the CDR3. V was trimmed by 5 bases and J by 3 bases, leaving 17 bases between them. In DNA form, the CDR3 reads TGTGCCAGCAGTCCCAACCACCTAGAAGGTGGAAACACCATATATTTT. This encodes CASSPNHLEGGNTIYF.

V and J are TRBV28 and TRBJ2-5; 12 nucleotides align to TRBD2. Trimming cost V 6 bases and J 4 bases; bases outside gene matches: 3. The CDR3 contains 14 residues. CDR1 and CDR2 (germline): MDHEN, SYDVKM. The CDR3 DNA reads TGTGCCAGCAGCCCTAGCGGGGGGGCAGAGACCCAGTACTTC. Amino acid sequence: CASSPSGGAETQYF.

The chain employs TRBV6-5 and TRBJ1-2; 7 bases are a match to TRBD1. This CDR3 has 14 amino acids. CDR1 is MNHEY and CDR2 is SVGAGI in the germline V gene. The J segment lost 2 bases and the V segment lost 2 bases, leaving 2 bases of the junction unmatched. The CDR3: CASSYRGRNYGYTF. DNA of the CDR3: TGTGCCAGCAGTTACAGGGGGCGGAACTATGGCTACACCTTC.

The chain uses TRBV3-1 (or the pseudogene TRBV3-2) and TRBJ2-7, with a possible D match to TRBD2 (5 bases). V lost 4 bases to trimming and J lost 3 bases, with 13 bases between them. CDR1 is LGHDT and CDR2 is YNNKEL in the germline V gene (reference sequence). CDR3 size: 14 residues. The CDR3 DNA follows: TGTGCCAGCAGCCGAGTAGGGAGACTCTACGAGCAGTACTTC. This codes for CASSRVGRLYEQYF.

This clone was seen just once. The CDR3 reads CASSLEELRTEAFF. CDR3 nucleotide sequence: TGCGCCAGCAGCCTAGAGGAGTTGCGCACTGAAGCTTTCTTT. The chain is built from TRBV5-1 and TRBJ1-1; no reliable D call. V was pared by 4 bases and J by 4 bases, with 14 bases between. The CDR3 loop spans 14 amino acids. Germline assignment: CDR1 SGHRS and CDR2 YFSETQ.

The J gene is TRBJ2-4, the V gene TRBV9; possibly TRBD2 for D (5 bases). CDR1 SGDLS and CDR2 YYNGEE come from the germline V gene. V dropped 0 bases and J dropped 2 bases, with 6 bases sitting between them. The CDR3 extends over 14 amino acids. CDR3 sequence reads: CASSVGGTKNIQYF. CDR3 nucleotide sequence: TGTGCCAGCAGCGTAGGAGGGACCAAAAACATTCAGTACTTC.

The CDR3 nucleotides read TGTGCCAGCAGTGAACACGGAAGACTAGCGGAGTTCTTC. Translating gives CASSEHGRLAEFF. The rearrangement joins TRBV2 to TRBJ2-1; 9 bases are a match to TRBD2. The CDR3 extends over 13 amino acids. Germline CDR1 and CDR2: SNHLY and FYNNEI. Trimming cost V 2 bases and J 14 bases; bases outside gene matches: 7.

V gene TRBV7-2 combines with J gene TRBJ2-7; 7 bases agree with TRBD2. The CDR3 spans 14 residues. Germline V gene data show CDR1 as SGHTA and CDR2 as FQGNSA. The trim removed 1 base at V and 3 bases at J, leaving 3 bases unmatched. CDR3 in amino acids: CASSLGSSGYEQYF. DNA for the CDR3: TGTGCCAGCAGCTTAGGCTCTAGCGGCTACGAGCAGTACTTC.

The chain links TRBV2 to TRBJ2-5; unclear D gene. This CDR3 is 11 amino acids long. Germline V lookup: CDR1 SNHLY, CDR2 FYNNEI. Trimming pared 10 bases from V and 5 bases from J, leaving 11 bases between. Here the CDR3 reads CATSLEETQYF. The CDR3 DNA follows: TGTGCCACTTCTCTAGAGGAGACCCAGTACTTC.

The V call is TRBV11-2, the J call TRBJ2-5, with D possibly being TRBD1 (7 bases). Trimming pared 1 base from V and 5 bases from J, leaving 20 bases between. CDR1 and CDR2 (germline): SGHAT, FQNNGV. This CDR3 region has 17 residues. The CDR3 DNA follows: TGTGCCAGCAGCTTAGCTCCCCTCAGGGGGACTCGGGAGACCCAGTACTTC. Translating gives CASSLAPLRGTRETQYF.

The genes are TRBV2 and TRBJ2-7, with TRBD1 as a possible D gene (5 bases). Trimming removed 5 bases from V and 2 bases from J, with 7 bases in between. The CDR3 is 12 residues long. In germline, CDR1 is SNHLY, CDR2 FYNNEI. The chain's CDR3 is CASSLGAYEQYF. DNA for the CDR3: TGTGCCAGCAGTTTAGGGGCCTACGAGCAGTACTTC.

The chain uses TRBV19 and TRBJ2-1; 7 bases fit TRBD2. The CDR3 extends over 16 amino acids. CDR1 is LNHDA, CDR2 SQIVND, per germline (reference sequence). The V gene end was trimmed by 3 bases and the J gene end by 9 bases; junction bases not matched to a gene: 14. CDR3 coding DNA: TGTGCCAGTAGTATGGGAGCGGGACCCTCTACAGGTGAGCAGTTCTTC. Translation: CASSMGAGPSTGEQFF.

This clone was observed a handful of times. This rearrangement joins TRBV25-1 to TRBJ2-1; D may be TRBD2 (7 bases). Trimming removed 5 bases from V and 10 bases from J, with 12 bases in between. The germline V gene has CDR1 MGHDK and CDR2 SYGVNS. This CDR3 is built from 12 residues. The CDR3 region is CASSSQGGEQFF. CDR3 nucleotides: TGTGCCAGCAGTTCACAGGGAGGGGAGCAGTTCTTC.

V and J are TRBV19 and TRBJ1-1, with TRBD1 matching 9 bases. J gave up 4 bases and V 6 bases, and 6 bases lay outside the gene matches. The CDR3 runs to 14 residues. Germline V CDR1 and CDR2: LNHDA, SQIVND (reference sequence). The CDR3 reads CASRTGGGGTEAFF. DNA of the CDR3: TGTGCCAGTAGAACAGGGGGCGGCGGCACTGAAGCTTTCTTT.

The V and J genes are TRBV28 and TRBJ2-7; 7 nucleotides agree with TRBD1. V dropped 2 bases and J dropped 0; count of bases not matched to a gene: 16. Germline lookup yields CDR1 MDHEN and CDR2 SYDVKM. This CDR3 is built from 19 residues. Written as DNA, the CDR3 is TGTGCCAGCAGTTTAGTACCCCTCCTTGACAGGGCCAGCTCCTACGAGCAGTACTTC. Its translation is CASSLVPLLDRASSYEQYF.

The rearrangement joins TRBV19 to TRBJ2-1; 11 positions agree with TRBD2. The CDR3 runs 16 residues. V lost 5 bases to trimming and J lost 8 bases; unmatched junction nucleotides: 11. Germline-derived CDR1 and CDR2 are LNHDA and SQIVND (reference sequence). The CDR3 region has the DNA TGTGCCAGTAGTGCCATACTAGCGGGAGCGATGGATGAGCAGTTCTTC. Encoded protein: CASSAILAGAMDEQFF.

A single count supports this clone. The V gene is TRBV18, the J gene TRBJ1-4; 8 bases line up with TRBD1. Germline V gene lookup returns CDR1 KGHSH and CDR2 LQKENI. This CDR3 has 18 residues. Unmatched junction bases numbered 12, after V lost 1 base and J lost 5 bases. The CDR3 region is CASSPRSGRGRKNEKLFF. In nucleotides, the CDR3 is TGTGCCAGCTCACCACGGTCTGGCAGGGGGCGGAAGAATGAAAAACTGTTTTTT.

This chain links TRBV29-1 with TRBJ2-7, with 10 bases identical to TRBD2. The CDR3 runs to 15 residues. The V segment lost 1 base and the J segment 5 bases; nucleotides outside the gene matches: 8. The germline gives CDR1 SQVTM, CDR2 ANQGSEA. CDR3 residues: CSVEGPWLAGDEQYF. The CDR3 bases are TGCAGCGTTGAAGGGCCTTGGCTAGCGGGAGACGAGCAGTACTTC.

The CDR3 is CATSEWTSGTGELFF. CDR3 DNA: TGTGCCACCAGTGAATGGACTAGCGGTACCGGGGAGCTGTTTTTT. The V gene is TRBV24-1, the J gene TRBJ2-2; TRBD2 aligns across 10 bases. With 4 bases clipped from V and 5 bases from J, the junction kept 3 bases outside the gene matches. This CDR3 comprises 15 residues. Looked up from germline, CDR1 is KGHDR and CDR2 is SFDVKD.

The CDR3 is CASSSPRGAGANVLTF. The CDR3 DNA is TGTGCCAGCAGTTCTCCCCGGGGGGCTGGGGCCAACGTCCTGACTTTC. V usage is TRBV6-5 and J usage is TRBJ2-6; the match to TRBD2 covers 7 bases. The CDR3 length is 16 residues. The germline CDR1 and CDR2 sequences are MNHEY and SVGAGI. With 4 bases clipped from V and 2 bases from J, the junction kept 5 bases outside the gene matches.